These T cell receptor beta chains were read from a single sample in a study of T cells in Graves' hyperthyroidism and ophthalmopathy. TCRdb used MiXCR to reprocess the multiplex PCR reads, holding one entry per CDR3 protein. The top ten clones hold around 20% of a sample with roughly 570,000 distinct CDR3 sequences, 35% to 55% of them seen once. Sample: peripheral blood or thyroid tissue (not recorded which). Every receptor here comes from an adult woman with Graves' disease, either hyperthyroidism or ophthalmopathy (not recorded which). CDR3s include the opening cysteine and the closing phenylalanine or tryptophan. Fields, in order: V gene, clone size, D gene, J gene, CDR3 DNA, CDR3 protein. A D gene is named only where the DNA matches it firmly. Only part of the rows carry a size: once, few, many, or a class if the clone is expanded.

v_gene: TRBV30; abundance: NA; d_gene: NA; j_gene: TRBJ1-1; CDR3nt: TGTGCCTTACAGGCGCTGAACACTGAAGCTTTCTTT; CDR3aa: CALQALNTEAFF
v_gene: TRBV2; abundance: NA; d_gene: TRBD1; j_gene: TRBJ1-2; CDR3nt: TGTGCCGCAACAGGGGGCTACGGCTATGGCTACACCTTC; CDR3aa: CAATGGYGYGYTF
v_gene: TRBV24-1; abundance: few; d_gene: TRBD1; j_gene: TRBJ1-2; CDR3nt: TGTGCCACCAGTGCCGGGACAGGGGATGGCTACACCTTC; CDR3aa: CATSAGTGDGYTF
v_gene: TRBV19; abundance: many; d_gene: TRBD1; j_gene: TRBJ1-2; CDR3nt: TGTGCCAGTCTCCGGACAGGGGGTCACTATGGCTACACCTTC; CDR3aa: CASLRTGGHYGYTF
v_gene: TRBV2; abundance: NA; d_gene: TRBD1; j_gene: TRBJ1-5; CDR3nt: TGTGCCAGCTTGACAGGGGGCGGTCAGCCCCAGCATTTT; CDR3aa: CASLTGGGQPQHF
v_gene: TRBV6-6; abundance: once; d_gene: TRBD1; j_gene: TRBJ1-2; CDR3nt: TGTGCCAGCACCCACGGACAGGGTGACTATGGCTACACCTTC; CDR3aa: CASTHGQGDYGYTF
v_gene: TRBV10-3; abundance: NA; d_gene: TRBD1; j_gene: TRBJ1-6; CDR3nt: TGTGCCATCAGGGGACAGAATAATTCACCCCTCCACTTT; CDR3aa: CAIRGQNNSPLHF
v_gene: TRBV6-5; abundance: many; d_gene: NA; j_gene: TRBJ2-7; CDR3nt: TGTGCCAGCAGAACTACAGGGCTCGAGCAGTACTTC; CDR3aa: CASRTTGLEQYF
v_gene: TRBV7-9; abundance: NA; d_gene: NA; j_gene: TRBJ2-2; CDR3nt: NA; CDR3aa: CASSLTGARGSCFF
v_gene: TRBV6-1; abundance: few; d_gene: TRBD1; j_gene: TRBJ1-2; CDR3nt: TGTGCCAGCAGTAGGGGGGACAGCCTCTCTTTTGGCTACACCTTC; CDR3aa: CASSRGDSLSFGYTF